Listed below are T cell receptor beta chains from one sample, sequenced in a study of shared clonotypes between healthy human individuals. TCRdb's table, derived via immunoSEQ multiplex PCR, lists solely in-frame clones and lacks some. The repertoire holds 550,000 to 750,000 clones, with 92% as singletons. Specimen: naive CD8+ T cells sorted from blood. These receptors were obtained from a man under 40 in good health. Both conserved end residues are part of each CDR3. The order of the fields is D gene, clone size, V gene, J gene, CDR3 DNA, CDR3 protein. The D gene is left open where the match is weak. Clone size is stated in some rows and not others, as once, few, many or a class when expanded.

-	-	TRBV7-6	TRBJ2-1	TGTGCCAGCAGCGATACATCGGATGAGCAGTTCTTC	CASSDTSDEQFF
TRBD2	-	TRBV7-9	TRBJ2-1	TGTGCCAGCAGCCCACTAGCGGGACTAAACAATGAGCAGTTCTTC	CASSPLAGLNNEQFF
-	-	TRBV15	TRBJ2-7	TGTGCCACCAGCAGGGGGACAAGGGGCACCTACCAGCAGTACTTC	CATSRGTRGTYQQYF
-	-	TRBV5-1	TRBJ2-2	TGCGCCAGAAGCAAGTTTGATTGGGTCGGGATCAAATTTACCGGGGAGCTGTTTTTT	CARSKFDWVGIKFTGELFF
TRBD2	-	TRBV14	TRBJ2-7	TGTGCCAGCAGCCTTTTGGGACTAGCGGGAGCAGAAGGGAGCTCCTACGAGCAGTACTTC	CASSLLGLAGAEGSSYEQYF
-	-	TRBV29-1	TRBJ2-7	TGCAGCGTAGTGGGGCCATCATACGAGCAGTACTTC	CSVVGPSYEQYF
TRBD1	-	TRBV5-5	TRBJ2-1	TGTGCCAGCAGCTCCGACAGGGTGTACGATGAGCAGTTCTTC	CASSSDRVYDEQFF
TRBD1	-	TRBV7-9	TRBJ1-2	TGTGCCAGCAGCACTCCTCGGGACAGGGCCTATGGCTACACCTTC	CASSTPRDRAYGYTF
TRBD2	-	TRBV11-2	TRBJ2-7	TGTGCCAGCAGCTTAGAGGCTAGCGGTACCTACGAGCAGTACTTC	CASSLEASGTYEQYF
TRBD1	-	TRBV27	TRBJ2-1	TGTGCCAGCAGTTGGGCGTTTGGACAGGGCTCCAATGAGCAGTTCTTC	CASSWAFGQGSNEQFF
-	few	TRBV5-6	TRBJ2-1	TGTGCCAGCAGCTTGGCCCAGGAGATGAATGAGCAGTTCTTC	CASSLAQEMNEQFF
-	-	TRBV19	TRBJ2-1	TGTGCCAGTAGTCTCGGGACATTCGATGAGCAGTTCTTC	CASSLGTFDEQFF
-	-	TRBV6-6	TRBJ2-7	TGTGCCAGCAGTTACTCTGAGGGGTCCTACGAGCAGTACTTC	CASSYSEGSYEQYF
-	once	TRBV6-1	TRBJ1-4	TGTGCCAGCACCACGTTTAATGAAAAACTGTTTTTT	CASTTFNEKLFF
TRBD1	once	TRBV5-1	TRBJ2-4	TGCGCCAGCAGCTTCGCAGGGGGAACCAAAAACATTCAGTACTTC	CASSFAGGTKNIQYF
-	-	TRBV19	TRBJ2-5	TGTGCCAGTAGTATAGGTCCCAGTCAAGAGACCCAGTACTTC	CASSIGPSQETQYF
-	-	TRBV20-1	TRBJ2-7	TGCAGTGCTAGAGCGGGCTACGAGCAGTACTTC	CSARAGYEQYF
TRBD2	-	TRBV6-6	TRBJ2-7	TGTGCCAGCAGTTACTCTAGCGGGAGCTCCGAGCAGTACTTC	CASSYSSGSSEQYF
TRBD2	-	TRBV11-2	TRBJ2-7	TGTGCCAGCAGCTCGCCAGTCGGGAGGGCTACCTACGAGCAGTACTTC	CASSSPVGRATYEQYF
TRBD1	once	TRBV4-3	TRBJ2-5	TGCGCCAGCAGCCAAGATAGGACAGGGCAAGAGACCCAGTACTTC	CASSQDRTGQETQYF
-	-	TRBV11-2	TRBJ2-3	TGTGCCAGCAGCTCCCTGTCCGGGGATACGCAGTATTTT	CASSSLSGDTQYF
-	-	TRBV27	TRBJ2-3	TGTGCCAGCAGTTTGAGGACGAGAGGGGGAGATACGCAGTATTTT	CASSLRTRGGDTQYF
-	once	TRBV15	TRBJ2-6	TGTGCCACCAGCAGAGATCACCCCGCCAACGTCCTGACTTTC	CATSRDHPANVLTF
-	-	TRBV4-1	TRBJ2-2	TGCGCCAGCAGCCAAACTAGAGGCACCGGGGAGCTGTTTTTT	CASSQTRGTGELFF
-	-	TRBV27	TRBJ2-7	TGTGCCAGCAGTCCGACCGCGGGGGCCGGATACGAGCAGTACTTC	CASSPTAGAGYEQYF
TRBD1	-	TRBV28	TRBJ2-7	TGTGCCAGCAGTCCCCAGGGGACAGTTTACGAGCAGTACTTC	CASSPQGTVYEQYF
-	-	TRBV7-9	TRBJ1-5	TGTGCCAGCAGCTCACACGATCAGCCCCAGCATTTT	CASSSHDQPQHF
-	-	TRBV28	TRBJ1-5	TGTGCCAGCAGTTCCCCAGGGGTGGGGCCCCAGCATTTT	CASSSPGVGPQHF
-	-	TRBV7-2	TRBJ2-1	TGTGCCAGCAGCGGGACCATAGTGGTTGAGCAGTTCTTC	CASSGTIVVEQFF
TRBD2	-	TRBV9	TRBJ2-1	TGTGCCAGCAGCGTAGTGTCTAGCGGAACCTACAATGAGCAGTTCTTC	CASSVVSSGTYNEQFF
TRBD2	-	TRBV9	TRBJ2-1	TGTGCCAGCAGCGTAGAGGTAGCGGGAGGGCCTGCCTACAATGAGCAGTTCTTC	CASSVEVAGGPAYNEQFF
TRBD1	-	TRBV6-1	TRBJ1-5	TGTGCCAGCAGGGAAGGACAGGGGAACAATCAGCCCCAGCATTTT	CASREGQGNNQPQHF
TRBD1	-	TRBV7-9	TRBJ1-1	TGTGCCAGCAGCGGTATGACAGGGGTGAACACTGAAGCTTTCTTT	CASSGMTGVNTEAFF
TRBD1	-	TRBV7-9	TRBJ1-1	TGTGCCAGCATACTAACAGGGGACCGCTCATATGGAGCTTTCTTT	CASILTGDRSYGAFF
-	-	TRBV29-1	TRBJ1-2	TGCAGCGTTGGCGGGGATGTGGGGTATGGCTACACCTTC	CSVGGDVGYGYTF
-	-	TRBV25-1	TRBJ2-3	TGTGCCAGTGGACCGTTAACTGGGGATACGCAGTATTTT	CASGPLTGDTQYF